Below, 20 T cell receptor beta chains from the same sample are listed, as sequenced in a study of T cell responses to AZD1222 COVID-19 vaccine. This table comes from immunoSEQ multiplex PCR, and its TCRdb copy is limited to in-frame clones, with some not included. The sample holds 150,000 or so clones, 85% to 95% seen once. This specimen consisted of peripheral blood, obtained on day 0 of MenACWY control vaccination. The receptors were gathered from an adult in good health.

V gene TRBV27 combines with J gene TRBJ2-1; TRBD1 matches at 8 bases. The CDR3 spans 17 residues. Trimming took 2 bases from V and 4 from J; bases not matched to a gene: 10. The germline V gene has CDR1 MNHEY and CDR2 SMNVEV (reference sequence). The CDR3 loop reads CASSLVLRTGSYNEQFF. Here the CDR3 DNA reads TGTGCCAGCAGTTTAGTCCTCCGGACAGGGTCATACAATGAGCAGTTCTTC.

The V call is TRBV6-5, the J call TRBJ1-1; no reliable D call. V gave up 10 bases and J gave up 5 bases, with 14 bases separating them. CDR3 size: 12 residues. Germline V lookup: CDR1 MNHEY, CDR2 SVGAGI. CDR3 nucleotide sequence: TGTGCCACCGAGGGATTAGGAACTGAAGCTTTCTTT. It specifies CATEGLGTEAFF.

The chain couples TRBV5-1 to TRBJ1-1, with a possible D match to TRBD1 (5 bases). The length of the CDR3 is 17 residues. CDR1 and CDR2 from the germline V gene are SGHRS and YFSETQ. The V gene lost 0 bases and the J gene lost 11 bases, with 26 bases spanning the gap. As DNA, the CDR3 is TGCGCCAGCAGCTTGGAAATAGGGCGGGCCAGGGACGTCTCGGCTTTCTTT. It codes for CASSLEIGRARDVSAFF.

The J gene is TRBJ2-1, the V gene TRBV7-2, with 8 bases that match TRBD2. V was clipped by 2 bases and J by 5 bases; unmatched bases: 14. Per the germline V gene, CDR1 is SGHTA and CDR2 is FQGNSA. This CDR3 contains 18 residues. The CDR3 spells CASSLLVAGTKKDNEQFF. In DNA, the CDR3 is TGTGCCAGCAGCTTATTGGTAGCGGGGACGAAAAAGGACAATGAGCAGTTCTTC.

The chain couples TRBV7-8 to TRBJ2-4; TRBD1 aligns across 7 bases. Trimming removed 5 bases from V and 0 bases from J; junction bases left unmatched: 10. Germline V gene data show CDR1 as SGHVS and CDR2 as FQNEAQ. The CDR3 contains 17 residues. In DNA, the CDR3 is TGTGCCAGCAGCCCTAATGGACAGGCGCTAGCCAAAAACATTCAGTACTTC. This translates into CASSPNGQALAKNIQYF.

CDR3 sequence: CATRPGAYEQYF. CDR3 coding DNA: TGCGCCACCCGACCCGGGGCCTACGAGCAGTACTTC. The genes are TRBV10-2 and TRBJ2-7; TRBD2 might be the D (5 bases). This CDR3 is 12 amino acids long. The germline CDR1 and CDR2 sequences are WSHSY and SAAADI. V was trimmed by 10 bases and J by 2 bases, leaving 12 bases between them.

This chain uses TRBV7-2 with TRBJ1-6; tentative D call: TRBD1 (5 bases). Trimming took 2 bases from V and 14 from J, leaving 16 bases between them. CDR1 SGHTA and CDR2 FQGNSA come from the germline V gene. The CDR3 has 14 residues. The CDR3 loop is CASSLSWGSGALHF. In nucleotides, the CDR3 is TGTGCCAGCAGCTTAAGTTGGGGGAGTGGAGCCCTCCACTTT.

V usage is TRBV30 and J usage is TRBJ1-4; 7 bases agree with TRBD1. This CDR3 comprises 17 residues. CDR1 is GTSNPN and CDR2 is SVGIG in the germline V gene (reference sequence). J gave up 3 bases and V 1 base, and 11 bases lay outside the gene matches. The CDR3, as DNA: TGTGCCTGGAGTGGTAGGAGACAGGGTATCGCTAATGAAAAACTGTTTTTT. Translation gives CAWSGRRQGIANEKLFF. Combining the CDR3 with reference TRBV30 and TRBJ1-4 gives the whole variable domain SQTIHQWPATLVQPVGSPLSLECTVEGTSNPNLYWYRQAAGRGLQLLFYSVGIGQISSEVPQNLSASRPQDRQFILSSKKLLLSDSGFYLCAWSGRRQGIANEKLFFGSGTQLSVL.

V is TRBV9 and J is TRBJ2-2; 8 nucleotides line up with TRBD1. Per the germline V gene, CDR1 is SGDLS and CDR2 is YYNGEE. J lost 4 bases, V lost 4 bases, and 6 bases had no gene match. The CDR3 has 15 residues. CDR3 in amino acids: CASSFGTGSTGELFF. The CDR3 DNA follows: TGTGCCAGCAGCTTCGGGACAGGTAGCACCGGGGAGCTGTTTTTT.

This chain joins TRBV28 and TRBJ1-6; 9 nucleotides match TRBD1. This CDR3 comprises 16 residues. Germline V CDR1 and CDR2: MDHEN, SYDVKM. V gave up 2 bases and J gave up 7 bases; unmatched junction bases: 6. CDR3 amino acids: CASSLGGTGLNSPLHF. The DNA of the CDR3 is TGTGCCAGCAGTTTAGGGGGGACAGGGCTAAATTCACCCCTCCACTTT.

The chain has TRBV9 and TRBJ1-1, with 7 nucleotides matching TRBD1. The germline V gene has CDR1 SGDLS and CDR2 YYNGEE. CDR3 length equals 13 residues. J was trimmed by 4 bases and V by 3 bases; bases with no gene match: 3. The CDR3 protein is CASSAGGVTEAFF. The CDR3 bases are TGTGCCAGCAGCGCAGGGGGAGTCACTGAAGCTTTCTTT.

The V call is TRBV3-1 (or the pseudogene TRBV3-2), the J call TRBJ1-2; D not certain. From germline, CDR1 is LGHDT and CDR2 YNNKEL (reference sequence). The CDR3 runs 14 residues. Trimming removed 1 base at V and 7 bases at J, with 13 bases between. CDR3 sequence: CASSQGVDFFGYTF. DNA of the CDR3: TGTGCCAGCAGCCAAGGGGTCGACTTCTTTGGCTACACCTTC.

The chain couples TRBV4-2 to TRBJ1-5, with D perhaps TRBD1 (5 bases). Deletions cut 0 bases from V and 2 bases from J, with 8 bases between. This CDR3 has 15 residues. Germline loops: CDR1 LGHNA, CDR2 YNFKEQ. CDR3 region: CASSQEGGRNQPQHF. CDR3 sequence (DNA): TGTGCCAGCAGCCAAGAGGGGGGTCGCAATCAGCCCCAGCATTTT.

Comments on this clone: The junction and the germline gene differ at one end; a read error may be behind it. This chain connects TRBV5-1 to TRBJ2-3; 10 bases align to TRBD2. From germline, CDR1 is SGHRS and CDR2 YFSETQ. The CDR3 runs to 11 residues. CDR3 DNA sequence: TGCGCCAGCAGCAGAGGACTAGCGGTAAATTTT. The encoded protein is CASSRGLAVNF.

V usage is TRBV11-2 and J usage is TRBJ2-7; 9 bases map to TRBD1. J was trimmed by 5 bases and V by 6 bases; bases with no gene match: 11. This CDR3 spans 15 amino acids. Germline V gene sequence: CDR1 SGHAT, CDR2 FQNNGV. DNA of the CDR3: TGTGCCAGCAGACTCACGTCTGGACAGGGGAACGAGCAGTACTTC. It specifies CASRLTSGQGNEQYF.

The CDR3 loop is CASSPGPNEQFF. CDR3 bases: TGTGCCAGCTCACCAGGTCCCAATGAGCAGTTCTTC. The chain carries TRBV18 and TRBJ2-1; D is unclear. Deletions cut 2 bases from V and 6 bases from J, with 5 bases between. This CDR3 region has 12 residues. Germline V gene sequence: CDR1 KGHSH, CDR2 LQKENI.

This clone has a single count. This chain links TRBV6-5 with TRBJ1-5; a possible D gene is TRBD1 (6 bases). In germline, CDR1 is MNHEY, CDR2 SVGAGI. The CDR3 is 14 amino acids. Trimming stripped 7 bases from V and 6 bases from J, with 16 bases between. CDR3 in amino acids: CASNMAGAGQPQHF. CDR3 DNA sequence: TGTGCCAGCAACATGGCGGGGGCAGGTCAGCCCCAGCATTTT.

The CDR3 spells CASSLRGSGYEQYF. CDR3 nucleotides: TGTGCCAGCAGCTTACGGGGGAGTGGTTACGAGCAGTACTTC. The V gene is TRBV7-9, the J gene TRBJ2-7, with a weak D call TRBD2 (6 bases). The CDR3 runs to 14 residues. Trimming left V 2 bases short and J 4 bases short, with 12 bases between. Per germline, CDR1 SEHNR and CDR2 FQNEAQ (reference sequence).

The chain carries TRBV19 and TRBJ2-5; 7 bases fit TRBD2. CDR1 LNHDA and CDR2 SQIVND come from the germline V gene (reference sequence). Trimming took 1 base from V and 5 from J; bases not matched to a gene: 1. The CDR3 contains 13 residues. The CDR3 nucleotides are TGTGCCAGTAGTATAGTACTAGCGGAGACCCAGTACTTC. Translation: CASSIVLAETQYF.

V is TRBV12-3 or TRBV12-4 and J is TRBJ1-1; weak D call: TRBD1 (6 bases). The CDR3 length is 11 residues. Between the trimmed V and J ends, which lost 6 bases and 8 bases, there was a span of 10 bases. This CDR3 is CASRHRVEAFF. The CDR3 DNA sequence: TGTGCCAGCAGACACAGGGTGGAAGCTTTCTTT.